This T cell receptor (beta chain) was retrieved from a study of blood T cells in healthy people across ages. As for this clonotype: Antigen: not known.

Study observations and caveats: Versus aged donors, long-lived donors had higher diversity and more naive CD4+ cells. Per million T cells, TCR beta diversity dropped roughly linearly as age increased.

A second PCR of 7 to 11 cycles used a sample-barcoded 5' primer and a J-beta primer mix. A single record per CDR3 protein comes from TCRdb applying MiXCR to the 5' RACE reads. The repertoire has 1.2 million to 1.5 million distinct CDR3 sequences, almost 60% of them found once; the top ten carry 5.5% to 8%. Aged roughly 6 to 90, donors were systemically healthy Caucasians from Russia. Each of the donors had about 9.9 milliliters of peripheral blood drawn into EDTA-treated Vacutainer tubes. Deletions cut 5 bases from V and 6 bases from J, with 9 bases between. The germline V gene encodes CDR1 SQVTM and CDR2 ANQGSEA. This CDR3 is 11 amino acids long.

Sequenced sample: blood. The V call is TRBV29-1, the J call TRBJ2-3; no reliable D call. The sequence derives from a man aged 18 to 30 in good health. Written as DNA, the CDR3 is TGCAGCGTTCGGCAAATGGATACGCAGTATTTT. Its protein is CSVRQMDTQYF.